This T cell receptor beta chain was captured by sequencing in a study of T cell responses to AZD1222 COVID-19 vaccine. The CDR3 runs 15 residues. Germline lookup yields CDR1 MNHEY and CDR2 SMNVEV (reference sequence). The V end was cut by 6 bases, the J end by 7 bases, with 18 bases between. TCRdb keeps only in-frame clones here, not all; method: immunoSEQ multiplex PCR. Here the sample spans 90,000 to 150,000 clones, roughly 89% being singletons. The sequence came from an adult who received the AZD1222 COVID-19 vaccine. This chain joins TRBV27 and TRBJ1-4; D unresolved. The sequencing used peripheral blood, collected 28 days after the second AZD1222 dose. The DNA for the CDR3 is TGTGCCAGCAGGCCCTTCCGGTCAGTGAGTGAAAAACTGTTTTTT. It translates to CASRPFRSVSEKLFF.